Here is one TCR beta chain with its context. The data originate from a study of cytomegalovirus exposure and HLA in healthy donors. With 60 Vbeta and 13 Jbeta primers, the PCR was carried out. Profiled with immunoSEQ multiplex PCR; TCRdb holds only in-frame clones, not every one. The profile covers 150,000 to 200,000 clones, with about 80% appearing a single time and about 1.1% taken by the ten largest. The CDR3 is 16 residues long. V was clipped by 0 bases and J by 4 bases; unmatched bases: 6. Germline V gene sequence: CDR1 SGHTA, CDR2 FQGNSA. Sequenced: PBMCs. The J gene is TRBJ2-1, the V gene TRBV7-2; 7 bases are shared with TRBD2. This TCR came from a woman between 35 and 50 years old in good health and CMV-seronegative. The CDR3 reads CASSLAGGDWYNEQFF. DNA of the CDR3: TGTGCCAGCAGCTTAGCGGGGGGGGACTGGTACAATGAGCAGTTCTTC.